Shown below are 22 T cell receptor beta chains from a single sample sequenced in a study of T cell responses to AZD1222 COVID-19 vaccine. Repertoires were generated with immunoSEQ multiplex PCR, while TCRdb's copy carries only in-frame clones and drops some. The data show 150,000 or so clones, with 90% to 95% seen just once and roughly 1.3% held by the top ten. The sequencing used peripheral blood, collected 28 days after the second AZD1222 dose. The source is an adult who received the AZD1222 COVID-19 vaccine.

The V call is TRBV14, the J call TRBJ2-1, with TRBD1 matching over 8 bases. Germline CDR1 and CDR2: SGHDN and FVKESK. V shed 8 bases, J shed 0 bases, and the junction held 9 bases outside the gene matches. CDR3 length equals 16 residues. CDR3 in DNA: TGTGCCAGCTCTCCACGGACAGGGCTCTCCTACAATGAGCAGTTCTTC. It encodes CASSPRTGLSYNEQFF.

The gene calls are TRBV28 and TRBJ2-3; 11 bases align to TRBD2. The germline V gene has CDR1 MDHEN and CDR2 SYDVKM. The CDR3 totals 20 residues. The V segment lost 7 bases and the J segment 3 bases; nucleotides outside the gene matches: 21. The CDR3 region has the DNA TGTGCCAGCAACCGTATTGGGGGTTATGCACTAGCGGGAGCAACAGATACGCAGTATTTT. Translation gives CASNRIGGYALAGATDTQYF.

The chain uses TRBV7-3 and TRBJ2-1; 7 bases agree with TRBD1. This CDR3 comprises 13 residues. Looked up from germline, CDR1 is SGHTA and CDR2 is FQGTGA. Trimming at V came to 5 bases and at J to 7 bases, leaving 5 bases not matched to a gene. CDR3 sequence (DNA): TGTGCCAGCAGCCCCGGGACAGTGAATGAGCAGTTCTTC. Amino acids: CASSPGTVNEQFF.

The chain couples TRBV6-1 to TRBJ1-5; D is ambiguous. With 2 bases removed from V and 5 bases from J, the gap between germline ends came to 13 bases. The CDR3 spans 15 residues. The V gene's germline CDR1 is MNHNS and CDR2 SASEGT. The CDR3 protein is CASSEFSRIDQPQHF. The CDR3 DNA sequence: TGTGCCAGCAGTGAATTCTCCAGGATAGATCAGCCCCAGCATTTT.

The rearrangement links TRBV28 to TRBJ2-1, with TRBD2 matching 9 bases. Per germline, CDR1 MDHEN and CDR2 SYDVKM. The CDR3 is 17 amino acids. The V gene end was trimmed by 7 bases and the J gene end by 7 bases; junction bases not matched to a gene: 17. The CDR3 region is CASTSMGLAGSGNEQFF. The CDR3 nucleotides read TGTGCCAGCACCTCTATGGGGCTAGCGGGATCGGGGAATGAGCAGTTCTTC. Supplemented by reference TRBV28 and TRBJ2-1, the full variable domain reads DVKVTQSSRYLVKRTGEKVFLECVQDMDHENMFWYRQDPGLGLRLIYFSYDVKMKEKGDIPEGYSVSREKKERFSLILESASTNQTSMYLCASTSMGLAGSGNEQFFGPGTRLTVL.

The V call is TRBV5-1, the J call TRBJ2-2, with 7 bases fitting TRBD2. This CDR3 has 18 residues. Germline loops: CDR1 SGHRS, CDR2 YFSETQ. V shed 0 bases, J shed 0 bases, and the junction held 8 bases outside the gene matches. The CDR3 sequence: CASSLAGLAASNTGELFF. The CDR3 DNA follows: TGCGCCAGCAGCTTGGCCGGGCTAGCGGCCTCGAACACCGGGGAGCTGTTTTTT.

This clone was recorded once. The rearrangement links TRBV7-9 to TRBJ1-1; possible D gene TRBD1, 5 bases. The germline CDR1 and CDR2 sequences are SEHNR and FQNEAQ (reference sequence). This CDR3 comprises 13 residues. Trimming took 1 base from V and 8 from J, leaving 11 bases between them. The CDR3 nucleotides are TGTGCCAGCAGCTTAGGGGGCGGGTGGGAAGCTTTCTTT. This gives the protein CASSLGGGWEAFF.

The CDR3 reads CASSYSLHGELFF. Written as DNA, the CDR3 is TGTGCCAGCAGTTACTCGCTTCACGGGGAGCTGTTTTTT. The J gene is TRBJ2-2, the V gene TRBV6-6, with D unclear. The CDR3 is 13 amino acids. Trimming took off 0 bases at V and 7 bases at J, with 6 bases between the two ends. The germline V gene has CDR1 MNHNY and CDR2 SVGAGI (reference sequence).

This sequence joins TRBV6-5 and TRBJ2-1, with D unresolved. Germline-derived CDR1 and CDR2 are MNHEY and SVGAGI. The V gene lost 5 bases and the J gene lost 0 bases, with 11 bases spanning the gap. The CDR3 has 15 residues. The CDR3 protein is CASSLQPVSYNEQFF. The DNA of the CDR3 is TGTGCCAGCAGTCTTCAGCCGGTCTCCTACAATGAGCAGTTCTTC.

This clone occurred once. The V call is TRBV5-6, the J call TRBJ2-7; 8 bases are a match to TRBD1. This CDR3 has 15 residues. Germline V gives CDR1 SGHDT, CDR2 YYEEEE. Germline trimming cut 0 bases from V and 4 bases from J; bases unmatched to any gene: 6. The CDR3 spells CASSLDGTGLYEQYF. The CDR3 region has the DNA TGTGCCAGCAGCTTGGACGGGACAGGACTTTACGAGCAGTACTTC.

The CDR3 bases are TGTGCCAGCAGCTTAGTACCCAATACAGGGGGCGGTGAAGCTTTCTTT. Translating gives CASSLVPNTGGGEAFF. The rearrangement links TRBV7-9 to TRBJ1-1; 9 positions match TRBD1. The V segment lost 1 base and the J segment 7 bases; nucleotides outside the gene matches: 10. Per germline, CDR1 SEHNR and CDR2 FQNEAQ (reference sequence). CDR3 size: 16 residues.

V and J are TRBV2 and TRBJ1-1, with 7 positions matching TRBD1. CDR1 and CDR2 from the germline V gene are SNHLY and FYNNEI. CDR3 length equals 19 residues. The trim removed 0 bases at V and 3 bases at J, leaving 16 bases unmatched. As DNA, the CDR3 is TGTGCCAGCAGTGAAGCGCTTTTCCCCCCACGACAGGGTCACACTGAAGCTTTCTTT. It encodes CASSEALFPPRQGHTEAFF. Together with reference TRBV2 and TRBJ1-1, the CDR3 gives the full variable domain: EPEVTQTPSHQVTQMGQEVILRCVPISNHLYFYWYRQILGQKVEFLVSFYNNEISEKSEIFDDQFSVERPDGSNFTLKIRSTKLEDSAMYFCASSEALFPPRQGHTEAFFGQGTRLTVV.

The genes are TRBV3-1 (or the pseudogene TRBV3-2) and TRBJ1-3, with 7 bases fitting TRBD1. Unmatched junction bases numbered 9, after V lost 6 bases and J lost 4 bases. Germline V gene lookup returns CDR1 LGHDT and CDR2 YNNKEL (reference sequence). The CDR3 is 15 residues long. CDR3 amino acids: CASRPIDRAGNTIYF. In DNA, the CDR3 is TGTGCCAGCAGACCTATAGACAGGGCCGGAAACACCATATATTTT.

J is TRBJ2-7 and V is TRBV11-2; TRBD1 is a possible D gene (5 bases). The CDR3 is made up of 11 amino acids. Trimming removed 2 bases at V and 6 bases at J, with 5 bases between. CDR1 is SGHAT and CDR2 is FQNNGV in the germline V gene. CDR3 DNA: TGTGCCAGCAGCTTACAGGGCGAGCAGTACTTC. This sequence encodes CASSLQGEQYF.

The rearrangement joins TRBV4-3 to TRBJ1-2; no clear D gene. V was trimmed by 0 bases and J by 2 bases, leaving 10 bases between them. Germline V lookup: CDR1 LGHNA, CDR2 YSLEER. The CDR3 is 15 amino acids. The CDR3: CASSQDLGGNYGYTF. The CDR3 bases are TGCGCCAGCAGCCAAGATCTGGGCGGAAACTATGGCTACACCTTC.

This clone occurred once. The chain recombines TRBV6-5 with TRBJ2-1; 11 bases agree with TRBD1. The V segment lost 4 bases and the J segment 8 bases; nucleotides outside the gene matches: 7. This CDR3 has 15 residues. Germline V CDR1 and CDR2: MNHEY, SVGAGI. The CDR3 sequence: CASSSPGQGVYEQFF. CDR3 coding DNA: TGTGCCAGCAGTTCCCCGGGACAGGGGGTATATGAGCAGTTCTTC.

A note on this clone: The sample carries other DNA sequences with the same CDR3. The chain recombines TRBV27 with TRBJ2-6; D call uncertain. Germline lookup yields CDR1 MNHEY and CDR2 SMNVEV (reference sequence). V dropped 6 bases and J dropped 1 base, with 13 bases sitting between them. This CDR3 has 16 amino acids. The chain's CDR3 is CASRLTGPSGANVLTF. In DNA, the CDR3 is TGTGCCAGCAGGCTGACGGGCCCTTCTGGGGCCAACGTCCTGACTTTC.

This clone was picked up one time. This chain joins TRBV6-1 and TRBJ2-1, with 9 bases matching TRBD2. Germline lookup yields CDR1 MNHNS and CDR2 SASEGT. V shed 0 bases and J 2 bases; nucleotides not matched to a gene: 2. The CDR3 extends over 16 amino acids. The CDR3 DNA follows: TGTGCCAGCAGTGAAGCGCGGGGGGGGCCCTACAATGAGCAGTTCTTC. Translated, it gives CASSEARGGPYNEQFF.

J is TRBJ2-7 and V is TRBV7-3, with D perhaps matching TRBD2 (6 bases). The CDR3 loop spans 15 amino acids. Germline CDR1 SGHTA, CDR2 FQGTGA. V was trimmed by 0 bases and J by 4 bases, leaving 13 bases between them. CDR3 in amino acids: CASSLTVAGTYEQYF. For the CDR3, the DNA is TGTGCCAGCAGCTTAACCGTTGCGGGAACATACGAGCAGTACTTC.

The gene calls are TRBV5-1 and TRBJ1-5; weak D call: TRBD1 (6 bases). Germline CDR1 and CDR2: SGHRS and YFSETQ. The V gene lost 1 base and the J gene lost 4 bases, with 12 bases spanning the gap. The CDR3 is 15 residues long. The CDR3 loop reads CASSLRSGVNQPQHF. Here the CDR3 DNA reads TGCGCCAGCAGCTTGCGGTCAGGGGTTAATCAGCCCCAGCATTTT.

This clone was detected a few times. The chain links TRBV5-4 to TRBJ2-6; D may correspond to TRBD1 or TRBD2 (5 bases each). V was cut by 0 bases and J by 12 bases, with 10 bases left in between. CDR1 and CDR2 (germline): SGHNT, YYREEE (reference sequence). The length of the CDR3 is 13 residues. CDR3 nucleotide sequence: TGTGCCAGCAGCTTGGGGGGGACGGTCGTCCTGACTTTC. Protein product: CASSLGGTVVLTF.

The chain recombines TRBV5-4 with TRBJ1-6, with a tentative D call TRBD1 (5 bases). Germline lookup yields CDR1 SGHNT and CDR2 YYREEE (reference sequence). Trimming cost V 4 bases and J 6 bases, with 17 bases left between them. The CDR3 length is 16 residues. The CDR3 region is CASSPGGSGFNSPLHF. CDR3 in DNA: TGTGCCAGCAGCCCTGGCGGGTCAGGGTTTAATTCACCCCTCCACTTT.